This T cell receptor (beta chain) is from a study of blood T cell repertoires in COVID-19. Study overall: Italy, Spain and the United States were the sources of the convalescent and acute COVID-19 samples. PBMCs, B-cell-depleted T cells, or T cells were the source of the cDNA or gDNA that made up the material.

This clone was counted a few times. Trimming pared 0 bases from V and 8 bases from J, leaving 15 bases between. CDR3 length equals 15 residues. The germline gives CDR1 SGHRS, CDR2 YFSETQ. Per the original methods: The assay estimated nucleated cells by amplifying reference gene primers. The repertoire was sequenced with immunoSEQ multiplex PCR; TCRdb's copy has only in-frame clones and lacks some. D and trimming were read from the DNA, whereas the V and J calls and clone size are those reported in that table. In the table there are approximately 150,000 clones, about four fifths of which are singletons. The Seattle site enrolled patients during active infection and followed them longitudinally.

The sequenced sample consisted of peripheral blood. The chain employs TRBV5-1 and TRBJ2-1, with D possibly being TRBD2 (7 bases). The receptor was derived from a woman aged 60 to 75 with COVID-19, enrolled during active disease. The CDR3 here is CASSLEGGGSDEQFF. CDR3 DNA: TGCGCCAGCAGCTTGGAGGGCGGGGGCAGCGATGAGCAGTTCTTC.